This paragraph covers one T cell receptor beta chain sequence. Its target is not known. This CDR3 contains 15 residues. Looked up from germline, CDR1 is ENHRY and CDR2 is SYGVKD. These data belong to a study of monozygotic twins with inflammatory bowel disease. Study-wide results and limits: Twins with IBD had fewer clonotypes in common with others than healthy twins, particularly during disease activity.

UMIs with a 6-nucleotide sample barcode were added by template switching. After re-calling the 5' RACE reads, TCRdb lists one entry per CDR3 protein, DNA absent. The sample spans 120,000 to 150,000 distinct CDR3 sequences; the ten largest clones claim less than 2.5%. Input material: blood. The chain uses TRBV10-3 and TRBJ1-5; TCRdb outputs TRBD1, but without DNA this stays unchecked. The source is a human donor with ulcerative colitis or Crohn's disease, or a healthy co-twin of an affected twin (not recorded which). The CDR3 reads CAISLQGSPGQPQHF.